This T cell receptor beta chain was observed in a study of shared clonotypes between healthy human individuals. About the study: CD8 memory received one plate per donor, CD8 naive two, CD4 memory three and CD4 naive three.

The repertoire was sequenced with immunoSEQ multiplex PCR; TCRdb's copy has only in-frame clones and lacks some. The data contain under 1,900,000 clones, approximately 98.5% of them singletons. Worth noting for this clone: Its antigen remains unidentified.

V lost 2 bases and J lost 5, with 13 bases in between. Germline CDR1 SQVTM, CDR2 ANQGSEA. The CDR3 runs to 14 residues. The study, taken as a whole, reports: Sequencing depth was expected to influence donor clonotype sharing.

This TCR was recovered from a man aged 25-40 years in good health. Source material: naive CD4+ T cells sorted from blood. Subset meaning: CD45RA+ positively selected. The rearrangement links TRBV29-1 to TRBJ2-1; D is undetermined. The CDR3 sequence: CSVEQARKNNEQFF. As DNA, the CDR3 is TGCAGCGTTGAACAGGCTAGGAAAAACAATGAGCAGTTCTTC.